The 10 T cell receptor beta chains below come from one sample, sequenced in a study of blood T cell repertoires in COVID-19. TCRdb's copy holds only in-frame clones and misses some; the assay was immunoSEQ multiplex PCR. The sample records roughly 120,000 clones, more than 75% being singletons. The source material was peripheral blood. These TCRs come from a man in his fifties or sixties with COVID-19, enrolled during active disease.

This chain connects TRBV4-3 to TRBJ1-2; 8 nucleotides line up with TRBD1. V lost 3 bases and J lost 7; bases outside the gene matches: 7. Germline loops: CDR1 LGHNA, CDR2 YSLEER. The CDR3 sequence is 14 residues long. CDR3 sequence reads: CASSHPVTGVGYTF. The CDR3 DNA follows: TGCGCCAGCAGCCATCCTGTGACAGGGGTTGGCTACACCTTC.

The CDR3 region is CASSQEQGATEAFF. The CDR3, as DNA: TGCGCCAGCAGCCAAGAACAGGGGGCCACTGAAGCTTTCTTT. The rearrangement links TRBV4-1 to TRBJ1-1, with TRBD1 matching 9 bases. This CDR3 has 14 amino acids. Germline V lookup: CDR1 MGHRA, CDR2 YSYEKL. V gave up 0 bases and J gave up 4 bases; unmatched junction bases: 0.

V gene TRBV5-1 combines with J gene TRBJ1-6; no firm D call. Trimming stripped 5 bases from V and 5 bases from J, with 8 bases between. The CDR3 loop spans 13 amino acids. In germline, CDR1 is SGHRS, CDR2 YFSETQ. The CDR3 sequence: CASSTQHNSPLHF. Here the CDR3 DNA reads TGCGCCAGCAGTACTCAACATAATTCACCCCTCCACTTT.

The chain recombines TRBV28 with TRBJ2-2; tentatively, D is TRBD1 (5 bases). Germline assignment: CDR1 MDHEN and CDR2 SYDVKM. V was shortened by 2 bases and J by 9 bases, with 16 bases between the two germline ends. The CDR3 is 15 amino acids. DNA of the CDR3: TGTGCCAGCAGTTTAGTGTTGGGGCCGAGCAGGGAGCTGTTTTTT. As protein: CASSLVLGPSRELFF.

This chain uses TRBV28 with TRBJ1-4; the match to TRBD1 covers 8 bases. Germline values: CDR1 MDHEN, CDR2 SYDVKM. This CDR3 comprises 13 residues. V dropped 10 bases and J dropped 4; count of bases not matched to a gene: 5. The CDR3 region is CATWDRNNEKLFF. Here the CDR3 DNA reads TGTGCCACGTGGGACAGGAATAATGAAAAACTGTTTTTT.

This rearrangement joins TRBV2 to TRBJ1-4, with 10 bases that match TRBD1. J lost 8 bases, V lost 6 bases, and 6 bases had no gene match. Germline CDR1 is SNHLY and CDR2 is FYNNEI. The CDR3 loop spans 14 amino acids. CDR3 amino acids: CASRRQGAGEKLFF. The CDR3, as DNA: TGTGCCAGCAGACGACAGGGGGCGGGCGAAAAACTGTTTTTT.

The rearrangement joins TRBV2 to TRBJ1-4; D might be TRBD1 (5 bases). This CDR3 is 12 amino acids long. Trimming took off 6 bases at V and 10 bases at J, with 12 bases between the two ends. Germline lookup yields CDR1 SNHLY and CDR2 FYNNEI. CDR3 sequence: CASRLGTGKLFF. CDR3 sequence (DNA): TGTGCCAGCAGGTTGGGGACTGGAAAACTGTTTTTT.

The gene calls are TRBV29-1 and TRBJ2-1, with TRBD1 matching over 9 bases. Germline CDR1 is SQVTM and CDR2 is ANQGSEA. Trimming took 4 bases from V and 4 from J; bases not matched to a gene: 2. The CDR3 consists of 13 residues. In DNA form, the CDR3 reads TGCAGCGTTGGACAGGGGGATTACAATGAGCAGTTCTTC. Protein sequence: CSVGQGDYNEQFF.

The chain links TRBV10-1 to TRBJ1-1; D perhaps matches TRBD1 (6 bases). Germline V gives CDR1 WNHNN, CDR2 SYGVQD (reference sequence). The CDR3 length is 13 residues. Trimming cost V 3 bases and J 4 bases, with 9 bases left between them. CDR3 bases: TGCGCCAGCAGTGAAGCCAGGGGCACTGAAGCTTTCTTT. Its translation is CASSEARGTEAFF.

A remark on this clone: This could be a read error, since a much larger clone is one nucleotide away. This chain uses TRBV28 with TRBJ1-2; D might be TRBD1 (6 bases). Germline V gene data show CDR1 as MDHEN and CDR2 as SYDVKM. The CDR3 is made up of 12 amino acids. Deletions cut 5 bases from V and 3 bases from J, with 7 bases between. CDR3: CASSTGYYGYTF. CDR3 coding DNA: TGTGCCAGCAGTACAGGGTACTATGGCTACACCTTC.